This TCR beta chain derives from a study of blood T cell repertoires in COVID-19. About the research overall: Sites in the United States, Italy and Spain provided acute and convalescent COVID-19 samples. T cells, B-cell-depleted T cells, or PBMCs supplied cDNA or gDNA.

In the original analysis: Using reference gene primer amplification, nucleated cell counts were estimated. The protocol was immunoSEQ multiplex PCR, while the TCRdb copy is restricted to in-frame clones and leaves out a portion. V and J calls plus clone size are reproduced from that table; the DNA served to infer D and trimming. The profile shows about 170,000 clones, around 89% of them singletons. CDR1 and CDR2 from the germline V gene are SGHVS and FQNEAQ. This CDR3 has 15 residues. After removal of 2 bases from V and 9 bases from J, the junction contained 5 bases not matched to a gene. Sequenced input: peripheral blood. This receptor was identified in a man in his 60s with acute or convalescent COVID-19. The chain couples TRBV7-8 to TRBJ1-6, with 9 nucleotides matching TRBD1. The CDR3 region is CASSLTRTGASPLHF. Here the CDR3 DNA reads TGTGCCAGCAGCTTAACGAGGACAGGGGCTTCACCCCTCCACTTT.